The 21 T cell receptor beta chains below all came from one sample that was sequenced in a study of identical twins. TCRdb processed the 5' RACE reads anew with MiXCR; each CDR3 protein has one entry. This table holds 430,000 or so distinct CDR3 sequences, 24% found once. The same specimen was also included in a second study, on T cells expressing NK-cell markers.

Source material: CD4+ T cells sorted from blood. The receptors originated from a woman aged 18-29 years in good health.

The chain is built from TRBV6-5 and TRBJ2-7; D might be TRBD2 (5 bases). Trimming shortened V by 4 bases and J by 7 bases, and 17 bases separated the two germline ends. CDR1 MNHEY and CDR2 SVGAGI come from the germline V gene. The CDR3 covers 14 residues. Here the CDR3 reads CASSSFKAGLEQYF. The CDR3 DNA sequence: TGTGCCAGCAGTTCCTTCAAGGCGGGTTTAGAGCAGTACTTC.

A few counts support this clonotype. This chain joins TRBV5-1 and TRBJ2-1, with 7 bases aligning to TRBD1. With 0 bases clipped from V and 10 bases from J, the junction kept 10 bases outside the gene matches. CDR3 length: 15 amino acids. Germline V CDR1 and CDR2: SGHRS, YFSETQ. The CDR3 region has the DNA TGCGCCAGCAGCTTGGGGACAGGAGCCTTATGGGAGCAGTTCTTC. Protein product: CASSLGTGALWEQFF. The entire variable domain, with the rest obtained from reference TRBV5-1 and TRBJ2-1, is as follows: KAGVTQTPRYLIKTRGQQVTLSCSPISGHRSVSWYQQTPGQGLQFLFEYFSETQRNKGNFPGRFSGRQFSNSRSEMNVSTLELGDSALYLCASSLGTGALWEQFFGPGTRLTVL.

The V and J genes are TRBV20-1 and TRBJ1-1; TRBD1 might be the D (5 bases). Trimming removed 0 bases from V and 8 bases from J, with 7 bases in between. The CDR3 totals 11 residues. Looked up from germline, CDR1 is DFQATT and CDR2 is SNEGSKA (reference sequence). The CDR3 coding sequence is TGCAGTGCTAGAGATCACAGGGAAGCTTTCTTT. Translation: CSARDHREAFF.

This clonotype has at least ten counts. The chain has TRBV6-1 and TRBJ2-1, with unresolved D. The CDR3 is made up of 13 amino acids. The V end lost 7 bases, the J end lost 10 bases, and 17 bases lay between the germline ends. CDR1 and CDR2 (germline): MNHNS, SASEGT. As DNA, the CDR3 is TGTGCCAGCAAGGAAAGTGAACTTGGGGAGCAGTTCTTC. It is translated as CASKESELGEQFF.

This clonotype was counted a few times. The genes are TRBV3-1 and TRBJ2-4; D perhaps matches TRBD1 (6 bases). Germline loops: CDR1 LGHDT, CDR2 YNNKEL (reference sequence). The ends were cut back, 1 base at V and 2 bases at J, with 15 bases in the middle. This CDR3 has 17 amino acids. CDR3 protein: CASSQAYRTESKNIQYF. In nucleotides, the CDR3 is TGTGCCAGCAGCCAAGCGTACCGGACAGAATCCAAAAACATTCAGTACTTC. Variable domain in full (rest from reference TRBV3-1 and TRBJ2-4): DTAVSQTPKYLVTQMGNDKSIKCEQNLGHDTMYWYKQDSKKFLKIMFSYNNKELIINETVPNRFSPKSPDKAHLNLHINSLELGDSAVYFCASSQAYRTESKNIQYFGAGTRLSVL.

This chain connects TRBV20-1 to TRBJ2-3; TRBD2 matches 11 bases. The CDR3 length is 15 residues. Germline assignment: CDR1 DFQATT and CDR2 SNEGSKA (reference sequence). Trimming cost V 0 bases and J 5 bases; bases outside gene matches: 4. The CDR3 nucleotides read TGCAGTGCTAGAGATCCCGGACTAGCGGGAGATACGCAGTATTTT. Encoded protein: CSARDPGLAGDTQYF.

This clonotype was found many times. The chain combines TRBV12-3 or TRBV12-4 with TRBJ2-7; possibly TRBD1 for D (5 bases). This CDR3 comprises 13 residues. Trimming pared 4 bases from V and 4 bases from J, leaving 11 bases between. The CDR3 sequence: CASSWQGSYEQYF. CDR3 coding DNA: TGTGCCAGCAGTTGGCAGGGTTCTTACGAGCAGTACTTC.

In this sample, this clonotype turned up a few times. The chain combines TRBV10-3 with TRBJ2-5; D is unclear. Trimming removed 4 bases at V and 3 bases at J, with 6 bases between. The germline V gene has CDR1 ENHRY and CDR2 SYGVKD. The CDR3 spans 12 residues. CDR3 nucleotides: TGTGCCATCAGTGCCAGCAAAGAGACCCAGTACTTC. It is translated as CAISASKETQYF.

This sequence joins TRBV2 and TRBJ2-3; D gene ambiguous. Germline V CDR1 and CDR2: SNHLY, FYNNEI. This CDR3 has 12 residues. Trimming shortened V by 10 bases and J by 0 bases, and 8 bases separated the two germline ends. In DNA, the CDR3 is TGTGCCACCACAGTAAGCACAGATACGCAGTATTTT. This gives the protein CATTVSTDTQYF.

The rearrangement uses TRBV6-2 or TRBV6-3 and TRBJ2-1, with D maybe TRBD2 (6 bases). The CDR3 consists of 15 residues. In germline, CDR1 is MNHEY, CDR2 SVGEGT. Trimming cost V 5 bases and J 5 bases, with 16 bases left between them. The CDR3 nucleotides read TGTGCCAGCAGTCCCCGGGTAGCGGTAAACAATGAGCAGTTCTTC. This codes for CASSPRVAVNNEQFF.

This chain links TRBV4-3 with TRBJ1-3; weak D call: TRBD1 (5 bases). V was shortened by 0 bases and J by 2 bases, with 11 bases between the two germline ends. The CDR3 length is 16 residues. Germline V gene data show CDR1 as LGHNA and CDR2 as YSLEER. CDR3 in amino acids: CASSQERWGAGNTIYF. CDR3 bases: TGCGCCAGCAGCCAAGAGAGGTGGGGGGCTGGAAACACCATATATTTT.

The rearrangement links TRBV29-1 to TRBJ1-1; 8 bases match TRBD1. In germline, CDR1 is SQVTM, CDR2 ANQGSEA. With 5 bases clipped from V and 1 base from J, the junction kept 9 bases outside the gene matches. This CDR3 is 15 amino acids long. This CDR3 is CSVSTGTGRNTEAFF. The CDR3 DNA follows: TGCAGCGTTTCCACCGGGACAGGAAGGAACACTGAAGCTTTCTTT.

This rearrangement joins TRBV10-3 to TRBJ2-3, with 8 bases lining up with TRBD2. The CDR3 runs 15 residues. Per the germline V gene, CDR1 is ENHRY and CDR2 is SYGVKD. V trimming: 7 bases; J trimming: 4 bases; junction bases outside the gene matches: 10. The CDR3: CAITRGLGSSDTQYF. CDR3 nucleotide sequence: TGTGCCATCACCCGGGGACTAGGGTCGTCAGATACGCAGTATTTT.

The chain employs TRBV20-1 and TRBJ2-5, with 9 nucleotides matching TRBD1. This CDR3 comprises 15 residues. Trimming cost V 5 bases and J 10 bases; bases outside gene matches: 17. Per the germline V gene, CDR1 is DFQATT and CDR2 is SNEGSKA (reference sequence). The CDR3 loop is CSAGKTGTGRLGQYF. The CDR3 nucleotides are TGCAGTGCTGGGAAGACCGGGACAGGGAGGTTGGGCCAGTACTTC.

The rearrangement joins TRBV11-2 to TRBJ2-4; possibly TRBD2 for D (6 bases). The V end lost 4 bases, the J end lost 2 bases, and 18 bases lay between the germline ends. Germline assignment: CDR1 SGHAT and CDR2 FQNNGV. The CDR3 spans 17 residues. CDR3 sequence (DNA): TGTGCCAGCAGCTCCGGAGGGAGAATACTTCCCAAAAACATTCAGTACTTC. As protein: CASSSGGRILPKNIQYF.

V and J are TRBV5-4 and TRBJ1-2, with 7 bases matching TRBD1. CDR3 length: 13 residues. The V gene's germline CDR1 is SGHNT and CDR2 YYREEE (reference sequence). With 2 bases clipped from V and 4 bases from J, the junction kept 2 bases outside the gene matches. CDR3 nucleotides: TGTGCCAGCAGCTTACAGGGGTCCTATGGCTACACCTTC. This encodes CASSLQGSYGYTF.

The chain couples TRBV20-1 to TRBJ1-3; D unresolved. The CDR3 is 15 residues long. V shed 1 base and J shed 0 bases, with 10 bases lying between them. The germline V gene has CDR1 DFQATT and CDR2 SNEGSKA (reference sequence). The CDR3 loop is CSARAGRTSGNTIYF. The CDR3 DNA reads TGCAGTGCTAGAGCTGGGCGGACCTCTGGAAACACCATATATTTT.

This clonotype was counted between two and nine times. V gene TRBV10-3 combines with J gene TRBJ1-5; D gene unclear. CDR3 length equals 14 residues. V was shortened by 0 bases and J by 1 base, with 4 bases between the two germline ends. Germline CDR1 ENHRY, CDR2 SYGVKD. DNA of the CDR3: TGTGCCATCAGTGAGTCCGACAGCAATCAGCCCCAGCATTTT. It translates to CAISESDSNQPQHF.

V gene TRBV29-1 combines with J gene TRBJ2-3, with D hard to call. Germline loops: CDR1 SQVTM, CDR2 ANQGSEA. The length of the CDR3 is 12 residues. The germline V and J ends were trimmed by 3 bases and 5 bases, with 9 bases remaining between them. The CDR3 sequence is CSVDGQRDTQYF. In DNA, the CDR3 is TGCAGCGTTGACGGGCAGAGAGATACGCAGTATTTT.

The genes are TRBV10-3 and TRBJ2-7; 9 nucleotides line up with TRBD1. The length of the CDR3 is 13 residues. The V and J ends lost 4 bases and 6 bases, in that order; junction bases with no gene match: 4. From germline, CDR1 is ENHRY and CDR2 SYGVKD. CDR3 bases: TGTGCCATCAGTGTTGAGGACAGGGGCGAGCAGTACTTC. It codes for CAISVEDRGEQYF.

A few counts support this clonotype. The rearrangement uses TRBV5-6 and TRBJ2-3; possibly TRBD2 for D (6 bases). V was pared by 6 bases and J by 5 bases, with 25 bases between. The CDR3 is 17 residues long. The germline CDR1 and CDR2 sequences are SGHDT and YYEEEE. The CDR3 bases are TGTGCCAGCAAGCCCAACCGGGGGAATACCTTCGGAGATACGCAGTATTTT. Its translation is CASKPNRGNTFGDTQYF.